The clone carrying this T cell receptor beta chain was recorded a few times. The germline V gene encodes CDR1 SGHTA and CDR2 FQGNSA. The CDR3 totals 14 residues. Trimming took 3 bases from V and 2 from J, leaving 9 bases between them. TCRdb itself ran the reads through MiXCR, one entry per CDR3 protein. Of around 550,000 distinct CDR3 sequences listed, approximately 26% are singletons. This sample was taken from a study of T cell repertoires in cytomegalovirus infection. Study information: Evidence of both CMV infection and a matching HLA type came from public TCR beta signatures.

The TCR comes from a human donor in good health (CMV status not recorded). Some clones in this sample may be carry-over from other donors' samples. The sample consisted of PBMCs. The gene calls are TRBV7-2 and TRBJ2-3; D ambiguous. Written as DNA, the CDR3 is TGTGCCAGCAGCTTGGAGTACCTCACAGATACGCAGTATTTT. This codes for CASSLEYLTDTQYF.